The sequence of this T cell receptor (beta chain) was determined in a study of radiation and T cells in renal cell carcinoma. CDR3 length: 14 residues. Germline CDR1 and CDR2: MNHEY and SMNVEV (reference sequence). Trimming took 6 bases from V and 8 from J, leaving 19 bases between them. Broader study findings: No pretreatment tumor biopsies were available for baseline clonotypes. From baseline, blood top tumor clonotypes peaked at 2 weeks post-radiation.

Data came from immunoSEQ multiplex PCR; TCRdb stores just in-frame clones and leaves some out. The table includes some 150,000 clones, roughly 90% detected once. As for time point: blood 4 weeks post-SBRT, at nephrectomy. Treatment indicated: 15 Gy SBRT to primary tumor, nephrectomy 4 weeks later. Blood was sampled at baseline, 2 weeks and 4 weeks after SBRT. The tumor was a clear cell renal cell carcinoma. This clone was found once. What it recognizes is unknown. This receptor was obtained from a woman aged 45-60 years with renal cell carcinoma. J is TRBJ1-2 and V is TRBV27, with D unclear. Sequenced here: blood, sampled from a patient whose treatment included radiotherapy and nephrectomy. The CDR3 loop is CASRGVGGPSGYTF. The CDR3 DNA is TGTGCCAGCAGAGGAGTGGGCGGGCCCTCCGGCTACACCTTC.